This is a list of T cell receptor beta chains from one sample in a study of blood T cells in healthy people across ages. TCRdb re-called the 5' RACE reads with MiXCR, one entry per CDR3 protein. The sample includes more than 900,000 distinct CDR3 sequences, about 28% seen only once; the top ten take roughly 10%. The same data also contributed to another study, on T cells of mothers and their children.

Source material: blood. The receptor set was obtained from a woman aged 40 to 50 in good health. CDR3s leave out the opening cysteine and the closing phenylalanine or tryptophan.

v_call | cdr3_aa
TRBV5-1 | ASSLGQGEKLF
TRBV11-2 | ASSRRGSQETQY
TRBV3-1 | ASSQVGGANTEAF
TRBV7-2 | ASSLLTPSPLH
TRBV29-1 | SVEDRDRVYEQY
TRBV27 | ASSITRDNNSPLH
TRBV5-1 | ASSLSPNRVNTEAF
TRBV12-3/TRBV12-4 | ASSHQGARSVDEQF
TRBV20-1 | SAATTGVGYT
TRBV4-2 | ASSPSSRASRPGEQF
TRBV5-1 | ASSAGQGSTGELF
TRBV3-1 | ASSLRDRGLVDTEAF
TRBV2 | ASSEPGLNWNTGELF
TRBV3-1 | ASSLTTVQETQY
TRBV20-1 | SAIYSGGMQETQY
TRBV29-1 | SATSANEKLF
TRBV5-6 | ASSGDGTAYNEQF
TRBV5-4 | ASSLVRGRNYGYT
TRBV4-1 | ASSQDRPASFGHEQF
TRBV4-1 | ASSQDANTEAF